These 9 T cell receptor beta chains came from one sample sequenced in a study of immune cell composition in non-small cell lung cancer. The repertoire was sequenced with immunoSEQ multiplex PCR; TCRdb's copy has only in-frame clones and lacks some. The sample consists of around 8,000 clones, roughly three quarters of them appearing once. Sample: lung tumor tissue. The receptors were sampled from a human donor with non-small cell lung cancer.

The chain is built from TRBV28 and TRBJ1-1; the D is unclear. This CDR3 spans 13 amino acids. Per the germline V gene, CDR1 is MDHEN and CDR2 is SYDVKM. Between the trimmed V and J ends, which lost 10 bases and 2 bases, there was a span of 14 bases. Written as DNA, the CDR3 is TGTGCCACCCGAGAACCTCCAAACACTGAAGCTTTCTTT. It encodes CATREPPNTEAFF.

The genes are TRBV5-1 and TRBJ1-4, with TRBD1 as a possible D gene (5 bases). Germline V gene data show CDR1 as SGHRS and CDR2 as YFSETQ. CDR3 length: 14 amino acids. V lost 2 bases and J lost 1, with 6 bases in between. CDR3 residues: CASSFQGTNEKLFF. The DNA for the CDR3 is TGCGCCAGCAGCTTTCAGGGAACTAATGAAAAACTGTTTTTT.

The chain recombines TRBV27 with TRBJ1-6, with 9 bases aligning to TRBD1. This CDR3 has 15 amino acids. V shed 4 bases and J 8 bases; nucleotides not matched to a gene: 6. Germline CDR1 is MNHEY and CDR2 is SMNVEV (reference sequence). The CDR3, as DNA: TGTGCCAGCAGTTCCCGGGACAGGGATGATTCACCCCTCCACTTT. Residues: CASSSRDRDDSPLHF.

The chain employs TRBV28 and TRBJ1-4, with TRBD1 as a possible D gene (5 bases). This CDR3 contains 13 residues. Germline V gene sequence: CDR1 MDHEN, CDR2 SYDVKM. Trimming took 4 bases from V and 10 from J, leaving 13 bases between them. CDR3 protein: CASSSRALVKLFF. DNA for the CDR3: TGTGCCAGCAGTTCCAGGGCGTTAGTAAAACTGTTTTTT.

The chain employs TRBV5-1 and TRBJ1-1; the match to TRBD1 covers 9 bases. V shed 0 bases, J shed 8 bases, and the junction held 5 bases outside the gene matches. From germline, CDR1 is SGHRS and CDR2 YFSETQ. The CDR3 sequence is 14 residues long. This CDR3 is CASSLAPGQGEAFF. CDR3 DNA: TGCGCCAGCAGCTTGGCCCCGGGACAGGGCGAAGCTTTCTTT.

The J gene is TRBJ1-1, the V gene TRBV18; D is uncertain. CDR3 length: 13 amino acids. The V end was cut by 5 bases, the J end by 1 base, with 8 bases between. The V gene's germline CDR1 is KGHSH and CDR2 LQKENI. This CDR3 reads CASSSGSNTEAFF. The CDR3 nucleotides are TGTGCCAGCTCATCGGGATCGAACACTGAAGCTTTCTTT.

The chain combines TRBV25-1 with TRBJ2-5, with 10 bases identical to TRBD1. Germline CDR1 MGHDK, CDR2 SYGVNS. This CDR3 contains 16 residues. The ends lost 6 bases at V and 2 bases at J; junction bases unmatched: 9. CDR3 sequence reads: CASSRGTGVGQETQYF. Written as DNA, the CDR3 is TGTGCCAGCAGCCGTGGGACAGGGGTTGGTCAAGAGACCCAGTACTTC.

This clone is categorized as medium-sized. This chain links TRBV5-1 with TRBJ2-2; 8 nucleotides match TRBD1. The CDR3 has 16 residues. The trim removed 0 bases at V and 3 bases at J, leaving 4 bases unmatched. CDR1 is SGHRS, CDR2 YFSETQ, per germline. The CDR3, as DNA: TGCGCCAGCAGCTTGGGGGCAGGGGGCGACACCGGGGAGCTGTTTTTT. This sequence encodes CASSLGAGGDTGELFF.

J is TRBJ1-1 and V is TRBV28; D unclear. The CDR3 length is 14 residues. With 4 bases removed from V and 0 bases from J, the gap between germline ends came to 9 bases. Germline V lookup: CDR1 MDHEN, CDR2 SYDVKM. This CDR3 reads CASSSMRMNTEAFF. CDR3 DNA: TGTGCCAGCAGTTCCATGAGGATGAACACTGAAGCTTTCTTT.